The clone carrying this TCR beta chain was seen a handful of times. What it binds is not known. From germline, CDR1 is MNHEY and CDR2 SVGAGI. The CDR3 length is 13 residues. The V gene lost 6 bases and the J gene lost 5 bases, with 12 bases spanning the gap. This entry comes from a study of neoadjuvant anti-PD-1 for oral cavity cancer. Across the whole study: Most patients had three to four biweekly doses of 3 mg/kg nivolumab before resection. Findings and limits, study-wide: TCR analyses covered only a few patients per response group.

Only in-frame clones appear in the TCRdb table, and some are missing; sequencing was by immunoSEQ multiplex PCR. Counted here are approximately 83,000 clones, approximately 80% occurring once; the ten biggest clones make up about 3.4%. The sequence derives from a person aged 40-85 years with oral cavity squamous cell carcinoma. This sequence joins TRBV6-5 and TRBJ2-3, with D hard to call. This specimen consisted of PBMCs, obtained before nivolumab (anti-PD-1) treatment. The CDR3 sequence is CASRTDLGDTQYF. Here the CDR3 DNA reads TGTGCCAGCAGGACCGACCTGGGAGATACGCAGTATTTT.